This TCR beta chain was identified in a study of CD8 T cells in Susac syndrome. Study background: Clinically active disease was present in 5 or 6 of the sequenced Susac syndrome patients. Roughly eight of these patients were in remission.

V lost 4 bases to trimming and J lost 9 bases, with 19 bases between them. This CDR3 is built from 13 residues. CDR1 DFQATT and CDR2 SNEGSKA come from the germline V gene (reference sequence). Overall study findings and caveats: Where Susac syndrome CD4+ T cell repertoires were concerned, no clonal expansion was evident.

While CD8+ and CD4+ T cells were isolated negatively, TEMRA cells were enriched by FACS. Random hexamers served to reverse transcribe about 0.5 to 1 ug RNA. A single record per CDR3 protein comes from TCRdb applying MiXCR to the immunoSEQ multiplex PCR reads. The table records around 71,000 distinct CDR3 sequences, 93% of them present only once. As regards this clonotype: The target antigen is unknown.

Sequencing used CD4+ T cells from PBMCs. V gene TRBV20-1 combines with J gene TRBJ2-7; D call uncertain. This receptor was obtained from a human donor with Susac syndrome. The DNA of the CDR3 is TGCAGTGCTAACAAGGCAGACATCCGAGGGCAGTACTTC. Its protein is CSANKADIRGQYF.